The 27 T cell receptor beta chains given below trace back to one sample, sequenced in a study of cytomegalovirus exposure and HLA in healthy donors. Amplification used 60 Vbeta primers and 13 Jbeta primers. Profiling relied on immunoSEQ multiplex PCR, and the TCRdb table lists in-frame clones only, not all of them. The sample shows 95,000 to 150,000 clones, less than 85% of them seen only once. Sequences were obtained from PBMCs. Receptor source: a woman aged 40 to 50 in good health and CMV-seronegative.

This chain's CDR3 is CASTMGGTGGEQYF. The CDR3 DNA is TGCGCCAGCACCATGGGAGGGACAGGTGGCGAGCAGTACTTC. J is TRBJ2-5 and V is TRBV5-1, with a tentative D call TRBD1 (8 bases). The DNA end is more similar to TRBJ2-7, so the J call may be wrong. CDR3 size: 14 residues. The germline V gene has CDR1 SGHRS and CDR2 YFSETQ.

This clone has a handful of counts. This CDR3 is CASSQITEAFF. The CDR3 nucleotides are TGTGCCAGCAGTCAGATAACTGAAGCTTTCTTT. The V and J genes are TRBV28 and TRBJ1-1; no clear D gene. Germline lookup yields CDR1 MDHEN and CDR2 SYDVKM. The CDR3 extends over 11 amino acids. With 5 bases removed from V and 5 bases from J, the gap between germline ends came to 6 bases. Supplemented by reference TRBV28 and TRBJ1-1, the full variable domain reads DVKVTQSSRYLVKRTGEKVFLECVQDMDHENMFWYRQDPGLGLRLIYFSYDVKMKEKGDIPEGYSVSREKKERFSLILESASTNQTSMYLCASSQITEAFFGQGTRLTVV.

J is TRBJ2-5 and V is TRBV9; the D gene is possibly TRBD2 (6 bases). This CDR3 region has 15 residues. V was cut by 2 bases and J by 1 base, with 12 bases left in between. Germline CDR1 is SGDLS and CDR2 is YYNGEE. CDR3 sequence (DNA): TGTGCCAGCAGCGTCTCCTCCGGGAGCCAAGAGACCCAGTACTTC. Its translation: CASSVSSGSQETQYF.

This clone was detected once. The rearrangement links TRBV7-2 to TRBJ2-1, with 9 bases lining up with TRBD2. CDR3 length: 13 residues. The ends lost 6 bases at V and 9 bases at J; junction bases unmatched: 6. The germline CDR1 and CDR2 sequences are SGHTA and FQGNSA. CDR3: CASRPGTSREQFF. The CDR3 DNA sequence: TGTGCCAGCAGGCCCGGGACTAGCCGTGAGCAGTTCTTC.

DNA for the CDR3: TGTGCCAGCAGCCGACAGGTGCGGGAGGTTTACAATGAGCAGTTCTTC. It codes for CASSRQVREVYNEQFF. The rearrangement joins TRBV7-2 to TRBJ2-1, with 8 bases lining up with TRBD2. The CDR3 length is 16 residues. V gave up 5 bases and J gave up 4 bases; unmatched junction bases: 10. CDR1 is SGHTA and CDR2 is FQGNSA in the germline V gene. Looking up the rest from reference TRBV7-2 and TRBJ2-1 gives the full variable domain: GAGVSQSPSNKVTEKGKDVELRCDPISGHTALYWYRQSLGQGLEFLIYFQGNSAPDKSGLPSDRFSAERTGGSVSTLTIQRTQQEDSAVYLCASSRQVREVYNEQFFGPGTRLTVL.

The CDR3 nucleotides read TGCGCCAGCAGCTTGTGGGAGGGCTCCTACGAGCAGTACTTC. Translated, it gives CASSLWEGSYEQYF. The V call is TRBV5-1, the J call TRBJ2-7, with 7 positions matching TRBD2. The CDR3 sequence is 14 residues long. V gave up 1 base and J gave up 0 bases; unmatched junction bases: 1. CDR1 SGHRS and CDR2 YFSETQ come from the germline V gene. Supplemented by reference TRBV5-1 and TRBJ2-7, the full variable domain reads KAGVTQTPRYLIKTRGQQVTLSCSPISGHRSVSWYQQTPGQGLQFLFEYFSETQRNKGNFPGRFSGRQFSNSRSEMNVSTLELGDSALYLCASSLWEGSYEQYFGPGTRLTVT.

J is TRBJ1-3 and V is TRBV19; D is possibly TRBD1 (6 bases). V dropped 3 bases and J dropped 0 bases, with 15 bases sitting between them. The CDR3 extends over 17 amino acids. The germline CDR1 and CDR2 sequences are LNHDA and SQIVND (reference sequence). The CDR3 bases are TGTGCCAGTAGTATTCGGGACAAGTCGTACTCTGGAAACACCATATATTTT. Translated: CASSIRDKSYSGNTIYF.

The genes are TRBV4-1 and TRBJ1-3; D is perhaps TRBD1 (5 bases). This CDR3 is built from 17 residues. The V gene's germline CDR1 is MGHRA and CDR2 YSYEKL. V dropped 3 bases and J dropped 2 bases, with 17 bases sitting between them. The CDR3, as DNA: TGCGCCAGCAGCCACCAGGGATTGAGGCAAACTGGAAACACCATATATTTT. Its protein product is CASSHQGLRQTGNTIYF.

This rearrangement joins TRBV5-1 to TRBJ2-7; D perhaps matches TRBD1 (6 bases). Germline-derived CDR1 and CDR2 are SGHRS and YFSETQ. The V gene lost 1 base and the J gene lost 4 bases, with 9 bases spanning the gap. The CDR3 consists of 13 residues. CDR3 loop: CASSLKDRYEQYF. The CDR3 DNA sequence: TGCGCCAGCAGCTTGAAGGACAGATACGAGCAGTACTTC.

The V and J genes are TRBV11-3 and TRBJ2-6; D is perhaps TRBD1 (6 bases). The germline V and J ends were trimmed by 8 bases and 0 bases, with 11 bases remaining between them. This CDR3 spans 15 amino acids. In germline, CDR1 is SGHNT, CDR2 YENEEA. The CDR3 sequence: CASGTGSSGANVLTF. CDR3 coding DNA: TGTGCCAGCGGCACAGGGAGCTCTGGGGCCAACGTCCTGACTTTC.

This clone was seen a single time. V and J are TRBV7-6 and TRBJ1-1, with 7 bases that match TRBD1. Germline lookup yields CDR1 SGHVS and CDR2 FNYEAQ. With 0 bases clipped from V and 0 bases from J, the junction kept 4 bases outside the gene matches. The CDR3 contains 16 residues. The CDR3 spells CASSLAAGGLNTEAFF. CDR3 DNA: TGTGCCAGCAGCTTAGCCGCAGGGGGGTTGAACACTGAAGCTTTCTTT. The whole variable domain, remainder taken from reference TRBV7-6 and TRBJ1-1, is GAGVSQSPRYKVTKRGQDVALRCDPISGHVSLYWYRQALGQGPEFLTYFNYEAQQDKSGLPNDRFSAERPEGSISTLTIQRTEQRDSAMYRCASSLAAGGLNTEAFFGQGTRLTVV.

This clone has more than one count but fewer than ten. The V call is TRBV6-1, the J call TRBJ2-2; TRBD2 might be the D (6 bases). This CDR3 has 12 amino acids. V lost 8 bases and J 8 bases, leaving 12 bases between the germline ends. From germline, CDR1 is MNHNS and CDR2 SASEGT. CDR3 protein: CASFGGLGELFF. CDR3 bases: TGTGCCAGCTTTGGAGGGCTGGGGGAGCTGTTTTTT.

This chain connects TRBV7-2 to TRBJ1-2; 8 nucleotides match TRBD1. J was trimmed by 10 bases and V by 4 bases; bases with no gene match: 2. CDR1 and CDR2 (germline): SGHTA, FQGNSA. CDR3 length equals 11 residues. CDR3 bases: TGTGCCAGCAGCTCGGACAGGGCCTACACCTTC. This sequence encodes CASSSDRAYTF.

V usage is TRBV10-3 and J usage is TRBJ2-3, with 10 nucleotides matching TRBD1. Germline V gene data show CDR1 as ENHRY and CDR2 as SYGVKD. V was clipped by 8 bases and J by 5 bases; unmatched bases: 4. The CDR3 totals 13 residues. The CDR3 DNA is TGTGCCATCCGGGACAGGGGAGAAGATACGCAGTATTTT. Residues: CAIRDRGEDTQYF.

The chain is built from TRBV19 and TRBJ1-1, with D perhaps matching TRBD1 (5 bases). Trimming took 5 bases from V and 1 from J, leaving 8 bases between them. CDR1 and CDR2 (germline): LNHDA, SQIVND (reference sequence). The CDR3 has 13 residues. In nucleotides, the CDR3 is TGTGCCAGTAGTGACAGTCAGAACACTGAAGCTTTCTTT. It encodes CASSDSQNTEAFF.

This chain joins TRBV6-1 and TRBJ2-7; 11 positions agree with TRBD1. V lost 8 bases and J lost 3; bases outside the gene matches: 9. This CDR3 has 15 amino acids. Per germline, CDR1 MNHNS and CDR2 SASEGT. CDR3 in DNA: TGTGCCAGCGTTCCGGGACAGGGGGGCAGCTACGAGCAGTACTTC. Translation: CASVPGQGGSYEQYF.

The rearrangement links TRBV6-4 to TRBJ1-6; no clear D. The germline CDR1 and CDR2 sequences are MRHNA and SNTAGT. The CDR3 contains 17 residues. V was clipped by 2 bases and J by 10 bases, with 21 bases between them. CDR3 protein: CASSDPRLTLLRSPLHF. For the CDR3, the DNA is TGTGCCAGCAGTGACCCGCGGTTGACGCTTTTGAGGTCACCCCTCCACTTT.

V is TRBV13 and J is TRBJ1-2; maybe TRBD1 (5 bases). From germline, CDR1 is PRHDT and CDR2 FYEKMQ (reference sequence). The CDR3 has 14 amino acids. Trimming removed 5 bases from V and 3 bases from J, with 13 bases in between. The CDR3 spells CASSAEGVDYGYTF. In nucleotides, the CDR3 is TGTGCCAGCAGCGCAGAAGGGGTGGACTATGGCTACACCTTC.

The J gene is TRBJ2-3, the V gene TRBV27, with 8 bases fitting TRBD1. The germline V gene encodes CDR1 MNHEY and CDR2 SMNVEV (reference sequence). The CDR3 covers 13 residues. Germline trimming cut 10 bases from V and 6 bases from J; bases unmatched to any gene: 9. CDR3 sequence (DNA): TGTGCCACGCGACAGGGGTCAATTGATACGCAGTATTTT. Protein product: CATRQGSIDTQYF.

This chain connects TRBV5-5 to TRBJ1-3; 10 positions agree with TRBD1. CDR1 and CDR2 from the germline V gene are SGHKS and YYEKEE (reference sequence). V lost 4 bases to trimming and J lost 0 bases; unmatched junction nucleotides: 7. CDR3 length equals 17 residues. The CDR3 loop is CASSPRTGGVSGNTIYF. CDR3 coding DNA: TGTGCCAGCAGCCCACGGACAGGGGGGGTCTCTGGAAACACCATATATTTT.

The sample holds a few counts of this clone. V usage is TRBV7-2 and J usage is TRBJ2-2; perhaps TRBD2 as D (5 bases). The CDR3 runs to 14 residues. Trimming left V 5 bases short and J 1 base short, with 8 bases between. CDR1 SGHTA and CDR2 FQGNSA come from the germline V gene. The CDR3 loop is CASSPSGNTGELFF. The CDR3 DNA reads TGTGCCAGCAGCCCCAGCGGGAACACCGGGGAGCTGTTTTTT.

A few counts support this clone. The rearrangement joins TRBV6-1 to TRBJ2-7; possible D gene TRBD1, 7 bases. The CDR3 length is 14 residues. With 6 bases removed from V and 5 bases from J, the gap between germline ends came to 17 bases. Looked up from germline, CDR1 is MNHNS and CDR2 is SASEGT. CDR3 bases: TGTGCCAGCAGCCAGGGGGGAAGTAAAAACGAGCAGTACTTC. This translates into CASSQGGSKNEQYF.

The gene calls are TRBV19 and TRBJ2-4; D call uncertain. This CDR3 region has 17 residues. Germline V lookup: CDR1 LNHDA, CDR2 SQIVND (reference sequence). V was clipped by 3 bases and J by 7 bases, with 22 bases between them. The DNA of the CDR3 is TGTGCCAGTAGTATTAGTGGTATTGGGCTTCATGGGAACATTCAGTACTTC. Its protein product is CASSISGIGLHGNIQYF.

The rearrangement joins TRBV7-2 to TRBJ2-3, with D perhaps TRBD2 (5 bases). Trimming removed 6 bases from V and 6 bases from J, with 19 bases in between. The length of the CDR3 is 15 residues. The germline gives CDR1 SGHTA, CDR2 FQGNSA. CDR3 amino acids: CASRALASLPDTQYF. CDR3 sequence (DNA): TGTGCCAGCAGAGCCTTGGCTAGCCTGCCGGATACGCAGTATTTT.

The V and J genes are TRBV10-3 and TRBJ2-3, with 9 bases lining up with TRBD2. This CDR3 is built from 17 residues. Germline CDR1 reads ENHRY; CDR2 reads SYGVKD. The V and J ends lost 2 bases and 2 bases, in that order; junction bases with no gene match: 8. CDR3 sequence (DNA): TGTGCCATCAGTGAGGGTAATAGCGGGGGTGACACAGATACGCAGTATTTT. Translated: CAISEGNSGGDTDTQYF.

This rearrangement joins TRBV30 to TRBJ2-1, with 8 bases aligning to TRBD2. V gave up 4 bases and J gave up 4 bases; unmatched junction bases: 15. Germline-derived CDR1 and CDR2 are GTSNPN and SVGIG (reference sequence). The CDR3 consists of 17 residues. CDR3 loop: CAWIWTRGGRRYNEQFF. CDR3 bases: TGTGCCTGGATCTGGACGAGGGGCGGGAGGAGATACAATGAGCAGTTCTTC.

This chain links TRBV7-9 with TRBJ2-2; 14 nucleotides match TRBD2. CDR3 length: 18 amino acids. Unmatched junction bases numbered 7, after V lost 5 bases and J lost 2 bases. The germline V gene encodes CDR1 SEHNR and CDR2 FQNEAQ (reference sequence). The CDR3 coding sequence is TGTGCCAGCAGCCCGGGACTAGCGGGGGCCGCCAACACCGGGGAGCTGTTTTTT. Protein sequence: CASSPGLAGAANTGELFF.